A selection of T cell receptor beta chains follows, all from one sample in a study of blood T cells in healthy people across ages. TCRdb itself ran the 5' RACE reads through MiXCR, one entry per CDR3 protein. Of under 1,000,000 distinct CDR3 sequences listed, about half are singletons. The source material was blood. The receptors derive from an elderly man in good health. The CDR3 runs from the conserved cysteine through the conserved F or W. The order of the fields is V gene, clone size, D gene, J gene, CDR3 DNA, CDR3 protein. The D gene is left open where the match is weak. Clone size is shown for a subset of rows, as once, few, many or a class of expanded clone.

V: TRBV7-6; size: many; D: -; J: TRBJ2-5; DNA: TGTGCCAGCAGCCCTGGGACGGACCAAGAGACCCAGTACTTC; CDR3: CASSPGTDQETQYF
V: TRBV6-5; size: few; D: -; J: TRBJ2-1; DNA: TGTGCCAGCAGTTACTCGAGTATAAGGCTGGGCAATGAGCAGTTCTTC; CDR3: CASSYSSIRLGNEQFF
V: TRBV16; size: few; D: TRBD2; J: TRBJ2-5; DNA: TGTGCCAGCAGCCAATTAGCGGGCGTGGGAGAGACCCAGTACTTC; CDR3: CASSQLAGVGETQYF
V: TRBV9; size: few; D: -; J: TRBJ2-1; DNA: TGTGCCAGCAGCCCAAATGGGCTTCCCTCCTACAATGAGCAGTTCTTC; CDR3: CASSPNGLPSYNEQFF
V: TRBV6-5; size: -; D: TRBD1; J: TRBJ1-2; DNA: TGTGTCAGCAGGACCGGGACAGGCCACTATGGCTACACCTTC; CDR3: CVSRTGTGHYGYTF
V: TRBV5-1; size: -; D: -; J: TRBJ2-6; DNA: TGCGCCAGCAGCTTGTCAGGCTGGGGCTCTGGGGCCAACGTCCTGACTTTC; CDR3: CASSLSGWGSGANVLTF
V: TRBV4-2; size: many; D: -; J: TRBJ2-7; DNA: TGTGCCAGCAGCCAAGGCGTGGAAGCCTACGAGCAGTACTTC; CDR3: CASSQGVEAYEQYF
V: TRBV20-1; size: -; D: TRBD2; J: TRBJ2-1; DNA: TGCAGTGCCCGGGCTGAGCGGGGGCCCCTCAACGAGCAGTTCTTC; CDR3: CSARAERGPLNEQFF
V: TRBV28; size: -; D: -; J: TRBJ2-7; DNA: TGTGCCAGCAGTTTGGGGTCTATTTCCTACGAGCAGTACTTC; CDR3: CASSLGSISYEQYF
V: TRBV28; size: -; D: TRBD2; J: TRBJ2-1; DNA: TGTGCCAGCAGTGGGACTAGCGGGAAGGATGAGCAGTTCTTC; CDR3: CASSGTSGKDEQFF
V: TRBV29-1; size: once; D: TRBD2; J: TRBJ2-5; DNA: TGCAGCGTTCCGACTAGCGGGAGTGTGAATGAGCAGTACTTC; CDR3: CSVPTSGSVNEQYF
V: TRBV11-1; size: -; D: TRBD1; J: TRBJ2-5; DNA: TGTGCCAGCAGCATCACGGCCAACAGGGGGGCGGTAAGGGAGCAGTACTTC; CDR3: CASSITANRGAVREQYF
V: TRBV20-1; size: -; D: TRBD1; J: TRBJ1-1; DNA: TGCAGTGCGCGTAACAGGGGAGGCGGAATCACTGAAGCTTTCTTT; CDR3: CSARNRGGGITEAFF